This TCR beta chain was identified in a study of CD8 T cell repertoires and HIV-1 epitope variants. The wider study: Equal numbers of autologous T cell-negative cells presented antigen to enriched T cells.

V was pared by 0 bases and J by 4 bases, with 12 bases of the junction left unmatched. The germline V gene has CDR1 MGHRA and CDR2 YSYEKL. The CDR3 runs 19 residues. Using immunoSEQ multiplex PCR, the repertoire was profiled, and TCRdb retains in-frame clones only, with some absent. The repertoire holds 2,400 or so clones, with roughly 72% as singletons. Regarding this clone: No antigen is known for it.

Sequenced: cultured CD8+ T cells derived from PBMCs. The chain joins TRBV4-1 to TRBJ2-1; 10 nucleotides agree with TRBD2. The clonotype comes from a male donor with HIV. The chain's CDR3 is CASSQEDLAGERKYNEQFF. The CDR3 coding sequence is TGCGCCAGCAGCCAAGAAGACCTAGCGGGGGAAAGAAAATACAATGAGCAGTTCTTC.